Below are 17 T cell receptor beta chains sequenced from a single sample in a study of shared clonotypes between healthy human individuals. Assay: immunoSEQ multiplex PCR; the TCRdb copy retains only in-frame clones and omits some. The sample shows about 2.4 million clones, roughly 93% of them seen only once. Specimen: naive CD4+ T cells from PBMCs. Subset in this sample: CD45RA+ positively selected. These receptors came from a man younger than 35 in good health. Some clones in this sample may be carry-over from other donors' samples.

The chain links TRBV27 to TRBJ1-6; D not resolved. Trimming shortened V by 2 bases and J by 4 bases, and 6 bases separated the two germline ends. The germline V gene encodes CDR1 MNHEY and CDR2 SMNVEV (reference sequence). The CDR3 extends over 14 amino acids. CDR3 sequence reads: CASSLMRYNSPLHF. In DNA form, the CDR3 reads TGTGCCAGCAGTTTAATGCGTTATAATTCACCCCTCCACTTT.

As for this clone: A junction end diverges from the germline sequence, so it may reflect a read error. This chain joins TRBV7-2 and TRBJ2-7; tentative D call: TRBD1 (5 bases). Per germline, CDR1 SGHTA and CDR2 FQGNSA. The CDR3 spans 17 residues. The CDR3 loop is CASSLSLRPRESFEQYF. For the CDR3, the DNA is TGTGCCAGCAGCTTATCCCTTCGCCCCAGGGAATCCTTCGAGCAGTACTTC.

CDR3 DNA: TGTGCCAGCAGCTTAGTGCGGGAGAGGGGGTTCTTC. Protein: CASSLVRERGFF. V and J are TRBV7-2 and TRBJ2-1, with 7 bases identical to TRBD2. Germline CDR1 reads SGHTA; CDR2 reads FQGNSA. The CDR3 loop spans 12 amino acids. J was trimmed by 15 bases and V by 1 base; bases with no gene match: 6.

This chain joins TRBV7-6 and TRBJ2-1; weak D call: TRBD2 (6 bases). Trimming took off 2 bases at V and 6 bases at J, with 11 bases between the two ends. Germline V gives CDR1 SGHVS, CDR2 FNYEAQ. The CDR3 loop spans 14 amino acids. CDR3 protein: CASSLRGKGNEQFF. The CDR3 coding sequence is TGTGCCAGCAGCTTACGCGGGAAGGGCAATGAGCAGTTCTTC.

This clone was seen a few times. The chain is built from TRBV19 and TRBJ1-2, with D possibly TRBD1 on 5 matching bases. Between the trimmed V and J ends, which lost 3 bases and 6 bases, there was a span of 11 bases. This CDR3 is built from 13 residues. Germline V gene lookup returns CDR1 LNHDA and CDR2 SQIVND (reference sequence). In nucleotides, the CDR3 is TGTGCCAGTAGTATCGGGACTCGCGATGGCTACACCTTC. Translated, it gives CASSIGTRDGYTF.

The chain joins TRBV29-1 to TRBJ2-7; D is perhaps TRBD1 (6 bases). CDR3 length: 11 residues. Germline V gene data show CDR1 as SQVTM and CDR2 as ANQGSEA. The germline V and J ends were trimmed by 6 bases and 3 bases, with 9 bases remaining between them. The chain's CDR3 is CSVRGNYEQYF. The CDR3 nucleotides are TGCAGCGTCAGGGGAAACTACGAGCAGTACTTC.

The chain uses TRBV9 and TRBJ2-1, with 15 nucleotides matching TRBD2. The J segment lost 10 bases and the V segment lost 4 bases, leaving 9 bases of the junction unmatched. This CDR3 contains 16 residues. Per the germline V gene, CDR1 is SGDLS and CDR2 is YYNGEE. The CDR3 spells CASSTGLAGGWGEQFF. The CDR3 region has the DNA TGTGCCAGCAGCACGGGACTAGCGGGAGGTTGGGGGGAGCAGTTCTTC.

The gene calls are TRBV7-6 and TRBJ2-2; TRBD2 aligns across 11 bases. Losses at the gene ends were 5 bases for V and 1 base for J; bases not matched to a gene: 12. Germline values: CDR1 SGHVS, CDR2 FNYEAQ. This CDR3 is built from 19 residues. CDR3 amino acids: CASSPWVAGGPWNTGELFF. In nucleotides, the CDR3 is TGTGCCAGCAGCCCCTGGGTAGCGGGAGGGCCGTGGAACACCGGGGAGCTGTTTTTT.

The V call is TRBV28, the J call TRBJ1-1; TRBD1 agrees at 8 bases. Germline CDR1 and CDR2: MDHEN and SYDVKM. The J segment lost 6 bases and the V segment lost 5 bases, leaving 2 bases of the junction unmatched. The CDR3 has 12 amino acids. CDR3 region: CASSGQGPEAFF. The CDR3, as DNA: TGTGCCAGCAGTGGACAGGGACCTGAAGCTTTCTTT.

The chain recombines TRBV5-1 with TRBJ2-3, with 14 bases lining up with TRBD2. V shed 2 bases and J 0 bases; nucleotides not matched to a gene: 14. The length of the CDR3 is 21 residues. Germline loops: CDR1 SGHRS, CDR2 YFSETQ. CDR3 protein: CASSLSRYTGTSGRSTDTQYF. The CDR3 coding sequence is TGCGCCAGCAGCTTATCCCGTTACACCGGGACTAGCGGGAGAAGCACAGATACGCAGTATTTT.

The rearrangement joins TRBV29-1 to TRBJ2-7, with TRBD2 matching 12 bases. Per germline, CDR1 SQVTM and CDR2 ANQGSEA. Trimming cost V 6 bases and J 5 bases; bases outside gene matches: 5. CDR3 length: 13 amino acids. For the CDR3, the DNA is TGCAGCGTGGCGAGACTAGCGGGAGACGAGCAGTACTTC. The encoded protein is CSVARLAGDEQYF.

The chain recombines TRBV9 with TRBJ2-5; 9 bases are a match to TRBD1. Trimming at V came to 7 bases and at J to 5 bases, leaving 9 bases not matched to a gene. Per germline, CDR1 SGDLS and CDR2 YYNGEE. CDR3 length: 14 amino acids. The CDR3 DNA is TGTGCCAGCTCACAGGGGGCCCATGGGGAGACCCAGTACTTC. Amino acid sequence: CASSQGAHGETQYF.

The chain carries TRBV10-3 and TRBJ1-2, with D unresolved. CDR3 size: 13 residues. Trimming shortened V by 4 bases and J by 6 bases, and 12 bases separated the two germline ends. From germline, CDR1 is ENHRY and CDR2 SYGVKD. The CDR3 DNA reads TGTGCCATCAGTGTAGAGGCGGAGAATGGCTACACCTTC. Amino acids: CAISVEAENGYTF.

The rearrangement links TRBV6-1 to TRBJ2-1, with a tentative D call TRBD1 (5 bases). Germline lookup yields CDR1 MNHNS and CDR2 SASEGT. V dropped 2 bases and J dropped 6 bases, with 17 bases sitting between them. CDR3 length: 16 amino acids. Here the CDR3 reads CASSEMFGAYGNEQFF. DNA for the CDR3: TGTGCCAGCAGTGAAATGTTTGGGGCCTATGGCAATGAGCAGTTCTTC.

This clone showed up just once. The sample holds other DNA sequences that translate to the same CDR3. The genes are TRBV2 and TRBJ1-5; no firm D call. CDR3 size: 12 residues. Germline CDR1 SNHLY, CDR2 FYNNEI. Trimming took 5 bases from V and 4 from J, leaving 6 bases between them. CDR3 protein: CASSSQNQPQHF. CDR3 sequence (DNA): TGTGCCAGCAGTTCCCAAAATCAGCCCCAGCATTTT.

CDR3 in DNA: TGTGCCAGCAGGCGGAGTAGGAACACAGATACGCAGTATTTT. The encoded protein is CASRRSRNTDTQYF. This sequence joins TRBV27 and TRBJ2-3; D gene uncertain. Trimming cost V 6 bases and J 2 bases, with 12 bases left between them. CDR3 length: 14 amino acids. CDR1 is MNHEY, CDR2 SMNVEV, per germline (reference sequence).

This clone has only one observation. The chain combines TRBV23-1 with TRBJ1-5; 10 nucleotides line up with TRBD1. TRBV23-1 is classed as an ORF, of uncertain function. The CDR3 is 16 residues long. The V gene end was trimmed by 2 bases and the J gene end by 6 bases; junction bases not matched to a gene: 7. The CDR3 nucleotides are TGCGCCAGCAGTCAACCGGACAGGGGGTATCGTCAGCCCCAGCATTTT. The encoded protein is CASSQPDRGYRQPQHF.